This passage covers 10 T cell receptor beta chains from one sample sequenced in a study of somatic mutations in cytotoxic T cells in rheumatoid arthritis. Only in-frame clones appear in the TCRdb table, and some are missing; sequencing was by immunoSEQ multiplex PCR. The top ten clones hold 15% to 20% of a sample with about 19,000 clones, roughly two thirds of them seen once. Source material: CD8+ T cells sorted from blood. The receptor source for this set is an adult with rheumatoid arthritis.

V is TRBV6-1 and J is TRBJ1-6, with a possible D match to TRBD1 (6 bases). This CDR3 is 16 amino acids long. CDR1 and CDR2 (germline): MNHNS, SASEGT. V was shortened by 4 bases and J by 8 bases, with 18 bases between the two germline ends. CDR3 in amino acids: CASSASAGEFDSPLHF. For the CDR3, the DNA is TGTGCCAGCAGTGCCTCAGCAGGGGAGTTTGATTCACCCCTCCACTTT.

The chain combines TRBV18 with TRBJ1-2, with a tentative D call TRBD1 (6 bases). Trimming took off 5 bases at V and 3 bases at J, with 13 bases between the two ends. CDR1 and CDR2 (germline): KGHSH, LQKENI. This CDR3 has 14 amino acids. This CDR3 is CASSAGGGDYGYTF. The DNA for the CDR3 is TGTGCCAGCTCAGCCGGGGGGGGCGACTATGGCTACACCTTC. Variable domain in full (rest from reference TRBV18 and TRBJ1-2): NAGVMQNPRHLVRRRGQEARLRCSPMKGHSHVYWYRQLPEEGLKFMVYLQKENIIDESGMPKERFSAEFPKEGPSILRIQQVVRGDSAAYFCASSAGGGDYGYTFGSGTRLTVV.

This chain links TRBV27 with TRBJ2-1, with D unresolved. This CDR3 comprises 19 residues. In germline, CDR1 is MNHEY, CDR2 SMNVEV (reference sequence). Trimming left V 7 bases short and J 0 bases short, with 25 bases between. CDR3 sequence: CASNPRGRTSSSSYNEQFF. The CDR3 DNA sequence: TGTGCCAGCAACCCTCGCGGACGTACGTCTTCGAGCTCCTACAATGAGCAGTTCTTC.

The rearrangement links TRBV29-1 to TRBJ1-2, with a tentative D call TRBD1 (5 bases). The V and J ends lost 3 bases and 6 bases respectively, with 11 bases between them. Germline V CDR1 and CDR2: SQVTM, ANQGSEA. There are 12 residues in the CDR3. This CDR3 is CSVEGPRDGYTF. CDR3 DNA sequence: TGCAGCGTTGAGGGGCCGCGGGATGGCTACACCTTC.

Here the CDR3 reads CASRIRGNTGELFF. The DNA for the CDR3 is TGTGCCAGCAGAATCAGGGGGAACACCGGGGAGCTGTTTTTT. The rearrangement joins TRBV5-4 to TRBJ2-2; perhaps TRBD1 as D (6 bases). CDR3 length equals 14 residues. Germline assignment: CDR1 SGHNT and CDR2 YYREEE (reference sequence). With 5 bases removed from V and 1 base from J, the gap between germline ends came to 9 bases.

This chain connects TRBV27 to TRBJ2-6; D not resolved. Trimming removed 3 bases from V and 1 base from J, with 13 bases in between. In germline, CDR1 is MNHEY, CDR2 SMNVEV (reference sequence). The CDR3 loop spans 17 amino acids. In nucleotides, the CDR3 is TGTGCCAGCAGTTTGACCCTACAGTCTTCTGGGGCCAACGTCCTGACTTTC. It specifies CASSLTLQSSGANVLTF.

The chain carries TRBV7-2 and TRBJ2-1; TRBD2 aligns across 8 bases. CDR3 length: 14 residues. With V trimmed by 5 bases and J by 8 bases, 8 bases remained unmatched. CDR1 and CDR2 (germline): SGHTA, FQGNSA. The chain's CDR3 is CASSPSGPADEQFF. CDR3 DNA: TGTGCCAGCAGCCCTAGCGGGCCGGCCGATGAGCAGTTCTTC.

The chain couples TRBV4-3 to TRBJ1-2, with D tentatively TRBD1 (5 bases). The CDR3 contains 14 residues. CDR1 and CDR2 from the germline V gene are LGHNA and YSLEER. V lost 4 bases, J lost 6 bases, and 15 bases lay in between. CDR3 region: CASSRWQGGDGYTF. In DNA form, the CDR3 reads TGCGCCAGCAGCCGATGGCAGGGTGGCGATGGCTACACCTTC.

The chain combines TRBV2 with TRBJ2-2; the D is unclear. Trimming shortened V by 7 bases and J by 1 base, and 7 bases separated the two germline ends. CDR1 is SNHLY and CDR2 is FYNNEI in the germline V gene. The CDR3 loop spans 13 amino acids. The CDR3 DNA follows: TGTGCCAGCACGGCCGGGAACACCGGGGAGCTGTTTTTT. The encoded protein is CASTAGNTGELFF.

This clone was counted once. The CDR3 region has the DNA TGCAGCGTTCCTAGCGGGGGTCTGAACACCGGGGAGCTGTTTTTT. Protein: CSVPSGGLNTGELFF. The chain recombines TRBV29-1 with TRBJ2-2; 10 positions match TRBD2. The V gene end was trimmed by 5 bases and the J gene end by 1 base; junction bases not matched to a gene: 4. The CDR3 is 15 amino acids. The germline CDR1 and CDR2 sequences are SQVTM and ANQGSEA.